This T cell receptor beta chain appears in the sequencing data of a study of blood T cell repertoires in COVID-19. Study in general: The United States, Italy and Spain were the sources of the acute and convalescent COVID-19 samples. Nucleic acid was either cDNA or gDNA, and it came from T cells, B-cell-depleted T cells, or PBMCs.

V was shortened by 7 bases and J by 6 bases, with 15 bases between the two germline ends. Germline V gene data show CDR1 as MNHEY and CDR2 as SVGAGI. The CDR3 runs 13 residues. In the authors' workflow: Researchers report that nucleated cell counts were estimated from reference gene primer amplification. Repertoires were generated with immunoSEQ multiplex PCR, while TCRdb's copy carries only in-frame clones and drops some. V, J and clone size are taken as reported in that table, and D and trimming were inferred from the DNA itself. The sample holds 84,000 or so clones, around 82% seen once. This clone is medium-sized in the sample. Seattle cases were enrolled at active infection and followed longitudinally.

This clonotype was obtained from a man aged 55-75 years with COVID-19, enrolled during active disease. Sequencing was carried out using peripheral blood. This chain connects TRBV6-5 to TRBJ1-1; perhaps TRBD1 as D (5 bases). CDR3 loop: CASIPGGRAEAFF. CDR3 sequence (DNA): TGTGCCAGCATTCCCGGGGGGAGGGCTGAAGCTTTCTTT.